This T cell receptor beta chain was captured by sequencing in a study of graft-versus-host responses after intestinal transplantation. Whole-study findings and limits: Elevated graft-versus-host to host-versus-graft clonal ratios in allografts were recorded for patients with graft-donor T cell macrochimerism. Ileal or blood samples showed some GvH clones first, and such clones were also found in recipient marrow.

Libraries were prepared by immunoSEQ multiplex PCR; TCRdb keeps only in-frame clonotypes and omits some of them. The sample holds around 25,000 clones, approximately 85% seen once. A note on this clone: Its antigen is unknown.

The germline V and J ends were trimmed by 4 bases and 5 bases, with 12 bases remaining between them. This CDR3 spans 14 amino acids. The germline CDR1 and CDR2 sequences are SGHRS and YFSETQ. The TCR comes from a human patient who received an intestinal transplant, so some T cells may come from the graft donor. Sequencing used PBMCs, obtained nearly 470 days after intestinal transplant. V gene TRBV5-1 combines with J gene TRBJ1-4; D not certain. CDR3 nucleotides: TGCGCCAGCAGCAGACTAGGATCGAATGAAAAACTGTTTTTT. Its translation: CASSRLGSNEKLFF.